This T cell receptor beta chain was recovered during a study of T-cell memory formation after mild COVID-19. Study-wide background: There were largely donor-specific TCR clusters.

Only a few counts were recorded for this clonotype. Antigen: not known. Germline lookup yields CDR1 SGHRS and CDR2 YFSETQ. This CDR3 has 14 residues. V lost 1 base to trimming and J lost 1 base, with 7 bases between them. Using its own MiXCR run on the 5' RACE reads, TCRdb lists one record per CDR3 protein. In the table there are approximately 250,000 distinct CDR3 sequences, 15% to 17% of which are singletons. Study conclusions and caveats: Clones that shrank (day 15 to 85) were balanced CD4/CD8, whereas later expanders leaned CD4+.

The sample consisted of PBMCs or a T cell subset sorted from them (not recorded which). This clonotype originated in an adult woman who had mild COVID-19 (a few samples of this study predate the infection). Cell type and time point are not known. This rearrangement joins TRBV5-1 to TRBJ2-3; no firm D call. The CDR3 loop reads CASSLYLGTDTQYF. CDR3 bases: TGCGCCAGCAGCTTGTATTTGGGCACAGATACGCAGTATTTT.